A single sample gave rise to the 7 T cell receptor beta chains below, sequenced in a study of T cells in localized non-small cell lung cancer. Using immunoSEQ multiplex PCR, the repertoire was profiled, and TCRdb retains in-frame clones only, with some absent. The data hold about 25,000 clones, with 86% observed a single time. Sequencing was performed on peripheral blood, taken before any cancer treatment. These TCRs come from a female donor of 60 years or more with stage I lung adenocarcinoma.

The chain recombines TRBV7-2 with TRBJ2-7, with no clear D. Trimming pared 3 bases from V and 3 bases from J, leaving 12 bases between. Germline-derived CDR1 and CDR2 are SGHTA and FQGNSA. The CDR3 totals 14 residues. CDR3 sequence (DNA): TGTGCCAGCAGCTTCCGGACCCCAGGCTACGAGCAGTACTTC. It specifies CASSFRTPGYEQYF.

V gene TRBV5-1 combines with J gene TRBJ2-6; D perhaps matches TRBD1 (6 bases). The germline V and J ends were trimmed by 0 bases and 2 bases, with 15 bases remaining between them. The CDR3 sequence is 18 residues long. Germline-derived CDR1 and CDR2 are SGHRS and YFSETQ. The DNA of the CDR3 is TGCGCCAGCAGCTTGGGAGGCGGCAGGGGAACTGGGGCCAACGTCCTGACTTTC. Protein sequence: CASSLGGGRGTGANVLTF.

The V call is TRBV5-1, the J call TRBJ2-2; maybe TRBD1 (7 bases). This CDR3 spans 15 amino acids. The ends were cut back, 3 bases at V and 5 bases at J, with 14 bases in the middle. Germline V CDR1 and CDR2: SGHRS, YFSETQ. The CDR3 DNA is TGCGCCAGCAGCTGGGGGGACAGCCAGACCGGGGAGCTGTTTTTT. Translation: CASSWGDSQTGELFF.

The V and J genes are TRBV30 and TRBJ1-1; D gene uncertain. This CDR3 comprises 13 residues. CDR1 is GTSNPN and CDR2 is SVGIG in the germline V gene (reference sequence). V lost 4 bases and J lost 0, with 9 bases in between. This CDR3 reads CAWTPGLNTEAFF. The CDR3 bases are TGTGCCTGGACCCCCGGACTGAACACTGAAGCTTTCTTT.

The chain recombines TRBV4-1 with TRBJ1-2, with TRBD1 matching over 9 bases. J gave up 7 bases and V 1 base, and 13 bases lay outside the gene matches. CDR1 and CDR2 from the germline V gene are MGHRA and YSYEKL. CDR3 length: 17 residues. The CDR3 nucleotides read TGCGCCAGCAGCCAAGGAGCGACCGGGACAGGGAAGTTTGGCTACACCTTC. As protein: CASSQGATGTGKFGYTF.

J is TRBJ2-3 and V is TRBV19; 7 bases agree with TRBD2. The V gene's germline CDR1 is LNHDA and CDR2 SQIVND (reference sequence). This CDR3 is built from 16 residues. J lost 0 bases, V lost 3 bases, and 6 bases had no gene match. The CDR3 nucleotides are TGTGCCAGTAGTATTTTTGCGGGAGCAAGCACAGATACGCAGTATTTT. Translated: CASSIFAGASTDTQYF.

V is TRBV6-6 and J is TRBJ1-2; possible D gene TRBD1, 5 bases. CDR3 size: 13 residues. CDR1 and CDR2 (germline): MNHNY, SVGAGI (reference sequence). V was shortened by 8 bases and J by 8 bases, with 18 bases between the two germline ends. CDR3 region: CASRTLQGKGYTF. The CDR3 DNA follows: TGTGCCAGCCGTACACTTCAGGGTAAAGGCTACACCTTC.